This T cell receptor (beta chain) came from a study of OX40 agonist ivuxolimab in advanced cancers. Study details: Treatment of patients was with ivuxolimab, an agonistic anti-OX40 (CD134) antibody. All patients had ivuxolimab intravenously every 2 weeks at 0.01 to 10 mg/kg.

Method: immunoSEQ multiplex PCR; TCRdb's copy keeps in-frame clones and lacks some. This table has under 55,000 clones, 85% to 90% appearing once. Sequenced here: CD4+ or CD8+ T cells sorted from blood, sampled in a trial of the OX40 agonist ivuxolimab. This TCR was recovered from an adult with an advanced solid tumor such as melanoma, head and neck, liver or kidney cancer.

This CDR3 reads CASSSAAQGAPDTQYF. DNA of the CDR3: TGTGCCAGCAGCTCCGCCGCGCAGGGGGCACCAGATACGCAGTATTTT. This chain connects TRBV7-9 to TRBJ2-3; 8 bases agree with TRBD1. J gave up 4 bases and V 4 bases, and 10 bases lay outside the gene matches. The germline V gene encodes CDR1 SEHNR and CDR2 FQNEAQ (reference sequence). The CDR3 is 16 residues long.